This T cell receptor (beta chain) was found in a study of blood T cell repertoires in COVID-19. CDR1 is ENHRY, CDR2 SYGVKD, per germline. Trimming took 10 bases from V and 6 from J; bases not matched to a gene: 9. The CDR3 is made up of 13 amino acids. Repertoires were generated with immunoSEQ multiplex PCR, while TCRdb's copy carries only in-frame clones and drops some. The sample includes roughly 200,000 clones, about 81% of them seen just once. The chain is built from TRBV10-3 and TRBJ1-2; 9 bases fit TRBD1. This clonotype was obtained from a woman older than 75 with COVID-19, enrolled during active disease. Sequencing input: peripheral blood. In DNA form, the CDR3 reads TGTGCCACCCTGGGACAGGGATGGAATGGCTACACCTTC. This codes for CATLGQGWNGYTF.